The rows below give T cell receptor beta chains drawn from one sample of a study of early T cells in non-severe SARS-CoV-2 infection. TCRdb analysed the 5' RACE reads with MiXCR anew, one entry per CDR3 protein. The repertoire holds over 30,000 distinct CDR3 sequences, more than 4.5% seen once, with approximately 5% in the top ten. Sample: whole blood. The receptors were gathered from an adult who was a healthcare worker with PCR-confirmed SARS-CoV-2 infection or an uninfected control (not recorded which). The CDR3 runs from the conserved cysteine through the conserved F or W.

v_gene	j_gene	len	CDR3aa
TRBV24-1	TRBJ2-6	17	CATTPLGAESGANVLTF
TRBV20-1	TRBJ2-1	17	CSALLWTSGNVNNEQFF
TRBV20-1	TRBJ2-7	14	CSAQRDSSSYEQYF
TRBV29-1	TRBJ1-5	12	CSVSTGGQPQHF
TRBV5-5	TRBJ1-6	17	CASSPAGPSSYNSPLHF
TRBV5-1	TRBJ2-3	16	CASSSLAGQGSNTQYF
TRBV28	TRBJ2-3	11	CATRDRGTQYF
TRBV19	TRBJ2-2	14	CATTRQGITGELFF
TRBV11-2	TRBJ2-3	15	CASSLGGQRTDTQYF
TRBV2	TRBJ2-7	15	CASIDGRQDSYEQYF
TRBV19	TRBJ1-6	19	CASTSGQGAPSSYNSPLHF
TRBV28	TRBJ2-3	16	CASSLTGTQNTDTQYF
TRBV7-8	TRBJ1-2	18	CASSPRGENPLTPYGYTF
TRBV2	TRBJ2-3	15	CASSDDRGAPDTQYF
TRBV5-1	TRBJ1-1	14	CASSSRQGNTEAFF
TRBV24-1	TRBJ2-1	14	CATSERTPGNEQFF
TRBV11-3	TRBJ2-1	14	CASSPAAGHNEQFF
TRBV27	TRBJ1-5	16	CASSPTLGTQNQPQHF
TRBV5-1	TRBJ2-3	20	CASSLAETGTSGRGTDTQYF
TRBV20-1	TRBJ1-2	12	CSARPGGDGYTF
TRBV27	TRBJ1-1	14	CASRWRGGVTEAFF
TRBV24-1	TRBJ2-3	15	CATSDPGRGVDTQYF
TRBV5-1	TRBJ1-2	17	CASSLGTSLDRGYGYTF
TRBV28	TRBJ2-6	16	CASSKRSPTGANVLTF
TRBV7-2	TRBJ2-5	16	CASSFRGLADQETQYF
TRBV20-1	TRBJ2-1	17	CSAPGTSGSRSLDEQFF
TRBV3-1	TRBJ2-6	16	CASSQASISGANVLTF
TRBV6-6	TRBJ1-6	15	CASSKKYSYNSPLHF
TRBV12-3/TRBV12-4	TRBJ1-5	15	CASSHTDRGHQPQHF
TRBV6-1	TRBJ1-2	14	CASGTALYDYGYTF
TRBV15	TRBJ2-7	15	CATSRDTSGTHEQYF
TRBV12-3/TRBV12-4	TRBJ2-7	15	CASSPTRTHSYEQYF
TRBV28	TRBJ1-1	15	CASSFLQGGGTEAFF
TRBV12-3/TRBV12-4	TRBJ2-3	14	CASSFAQGEDTQYF
TRBV7-6	TRBJ2-7	13	CASSSLDGSEQYF
TRBV7-3	TRBJ2-3	15	CASSPTSGATDTQYF
TRBV7-2	TRBJ2-3	16	CASSFRRAAQTDTQYF
TRBV28	TRBJ1-5	15	CASTPGQARNQPQHF
TRBV13	TRBJ2-3	19	CASSLERRETTENTDTQYF
TRBV6-1	TRBJ1-2	13	CATGSSGNYGYTF